The 30 T cell receptor beta chains in this list originate from one sample, sequenced in a study of OX40 agonist ivuxolimab in advanced cancers. Receptor amplification or capture employed the immunoSEQ multiplex PCR assay. The clones in this table, taken by TCRdb from immuneACCESS, are in-frame only. Not every clone is retained; where verified, under half of the shortfall comes from an unresolved V gene, and the cause of the rest is unknown. Within this sample are about 20,000 clones, with around 83% of them counted one time only. The biggest ten clones account for 10% to 12% of the sample. Material: CD4+ or CD8+ T cells sorted from blood, obtained in a trial of the OX40 agonist ivuxolimab. Receptors originate from an adult with an advanced solid tumor such as melanoma, head and neck, liver or kidney cancer.

This chain links TRBV7-6 with TRBJ2-1, with 11 bases that match TRBD2. The ends lost 1 base at V and 9 bases at J; junction bases unmatched: 11. CDR3 length equals 17 residues. In germline, CDR1 is SGHVS, CDR2 FNYEAQ. The CDR3 reads CASSLEGTSGRSVEQFF. Written as DNA, the CDR3 is TGTGCCAGCAGCTTAGAGGGTACTAGCGGGAGAAGCGTTGAGCAGTTCTTC.

The CDR3 DNA is TGTGCCAGCAGCCTCGGGACAGGGGGAACGTCAGATACGCAGTATTTT. It specifies CASSLGTGGTSDTQYF. The rearrangement uses TRBV5-4 and TRBJ2-3; TRBD1 aligns across 11 bases. The CDR3 sequence is 16 residues long. CDR1 is SGHNT and CDR2 is YYREEE in the germline V gene (reference sequence). J was trimmed by 4 bases and V by 4 bases; bases with no gene match: 8.

V gene TRBV5-6 combines with J gene TRBJ2-7; D is unresolved. The germline gives CDR1 SGHDT, CDR2 YYEEEE. V was cut by 3 bases and J by 4 bases, with 8 bases left in between. The CDR3 is made up of 12 amino acids. CDR3 in amino acids: CASSSIRYEQYF. CDR3 nucleotide sequence: TGTGCCAGCAGCTCGATCCGGTACGAGCAGTACTTC.

This chain links TRBV6-6 with TRBJ2-5, with D possibly being TRBD2 (6 bases). V lost 3 bases to trimming and J lost 2 bases, with 13 bases between them. The CDR3 length is 15 residues. Germline V gene data show CDR1 as MNHNY and CDR2 as SVGAGI (reference sequence). The CDR3 loop reads CASSYETRAQETQYF. CDR3 DNA sequence: TGTGCCAGCAGTTATGAGACTAGGGCTCAAGAGACCCAGTACTTC.

The chain links TRBV29-1 to TRBJ2-1; 7 bases match TRBD1. There are 13 residues in the CDR3. CDR1 SQVTM and CDR2 ANQGSEA come from the germline V gene. CDR3 in amino acids: CSGDRQGSNEQFF. The CDR3 bases are TGCAGTGGTGACCGACAGGGTAGTAATGAGCAGTTCTTC.

The chain is built from TRBV5-1 and TRBJ2-7; 7 bases align to TRBD2. The CDR3 is made up of 16 amino acids. Germline V lookup: CDR1 SGHRS, CDR2 YFSETQ. Losses at the gene ends were 1 base for V and 2 bases for J; bases not matched to a gene: 9. For the CDR3, the DNA is TGCGCCAGCAGCTTGCGGGGGAGGGCGGGGGCCTACGAGCAGTACTTC. Protein: CASSLRGRAGAYEQYF.

This clone was found a few times. The chain joins TRBV4-3 to TRBJ1-1; D gene uncertain. V was cut by 0 bases and J by 6 bases, with 17 bases left in between. The germline V gene has CDR1 LGHNA and CDR2 YSLEER. The CDR3 covers 16 residues. DNA of the CDR3: TGCGCCAGCAGCCAAGACTTTGGTAGCGGCGCATCTGAAGCTTTCTTT. Its translation: CASSQDFGSGASEAFF.

This chain joins TRBV13 and TRBJ2-1, with 7 nucleotides matching TRBD1. Germline values: CDR1 PRHDT, CDR2 FYEKMQ (reference sequence). J was trimmed by 4 bases and V by 4 bases; bases with no gene match: 4. The CDR3 totals 14 residues. For the CDR3, the DNA is TGTGCCAGCAGCTCGGTGACAGGGTACAATGAGCAGTTCTTC. Its protein product is CASSSVTGYNEQFF.

This chain uses TRBV18 with TRBJ1-2; no firm D call. V was pared by 2 bases and J by 3 bases, with 1 base between. CDR1 is KGHSH and CDR2 is LQKENI in the germline V gene. The CDR3 is made up of 11 amino acids. CDR3: CASSPDYGYTF. The CDR3 DNA follows: TGTGCCAGCTCACCAGACTATGGCTACACCTTC.

There are a few counts of this clone. The chain links TRBV6-5 to TRBJ1-3; 7 bases are shared with TRBD1. Germline V gives CDR1 MNHEY, CDR2 SVGAGI. V shed 4 bases, J shed 3 bases, and the junction held 0 bases outside the gene matches. CDR3 length equals 13 residues. This chain's CDR3 is CASSWDSGNTIYF. In DNA, the CDR3 is TGTGCCAGCAGTTGGGACAGTGGAAACACCATATATTTT.

By sample fraction, this clone is medium-sized. V is TRBV5-6 and J is TRBJ2-3; D is unresolved. V shed 4 bases and J shed 2 bases, with 8 bases lying between them. The CDR3 is 13 amino acids. Germline values: CDR1 SGHDT, CDR2 YYEEEE. The CDR3 reads CASSPGDTDTQYF. DNA of the CDR3: TGTGCCAGCAGCCCCGGAGACACAGATACGCAGTATTTT.

This chain uses TRBV9 with TRBJ1-6, with no clear D. The germline V gene encodes CDR1 SGDLS and CDR2 YYNGEE. V lost 3 bases to trimming and J lost 7 bases, with 14 bases between them. The CDR3 runs to 15 residues. Here the CDR3 reads CASSATGRGNSPLHF. In DNA form, the CDR3 reads TGTGCCAGCAGCGCGACCGGACGGGGAAATTCACCCCTCCACTTT.

V is TRBV14 and J is TRBJ2-3; 7 positions match TRBD2. The CDR3 covers 18 residues. Per the germline V gene, CDR1 is SGHDN and CDR2 is FVKESK. V dropped 0 bases and J dropped 5; count of bases not matched to a gene: 14. This CDR3 reads CASSQDPLGRWLKDTQYF. CDR3 coding DNA: TGTGCCAGCAGCCAAGATCCCCTCGGGAGGTGGTTAAAAGATACGCAGTATTTT.

The genes are TRBV6-5 and TRBJ1-2, with D possibly TRBD1 on 6 matching bases. Germline V gene data show CDR1 as MNHEY and CDR2 as SVGAGI. The V and J ends lost 4 bases and 4 bases respectively, with 16 bases between them. The CDR3 contains 15 residues. CDR3 sequence: CASSSGDTASYGYTF. In DNA, the CDR3 is TGTGCCAGCAGTTCCGGGGACACAGCCAGCTATGGCTACACCTTC.

V is TRBV5-8 and J is TRBJ2-3; TRBD1 agrees at 10 bases. CDR3 length: 15 amino acids. V was clipped by 4 bases and J by 0 bases; unmatched bases: 2. Germline V gene lookup returns CDR1 SGHTS and CDR2 YDEGEE. Here the CDR3 DNA reads TGTGCCAGCAGCAGGGGACAGGGGAGCACAGATACGCAGTATTTT. The encoded protein is CASSRGQGSTDTQYF.

This sequence joins TRBV2 and TRBJ2-3; 10 bases agree with TRBD1. The CDR3 runs 16 residues. The germline V gene encodes CDR1 SNHLY and CDR2 FYNNEI. Trimming took 3 bases from V and 3 from J; bases not matched to a gene: 6. The CDR3 region has the DNA TGTGCCAGCAGTGAGGGGGACAGGGGTATAACAGATACGCAGTATTTT. The encoded protein is CASSEGDRGITDTQYF.

The chain couples TRBV7-9 to TRBJ2-7, with 9 bases matching TRBD1. Germline lookup yields CDR1 SEHNR and CDR2 FQNEAQ (reference sequence). V lost 6 bases, J lost 2 bases, and 2 bases stayed unmatched. The CDR3 contains 13 residues. CDR3 nucleotides: TGTGCCAGCAGGACAGGGGGGACCTACGAGCAGTACTTC. Amino acid sequence: CASRTGGTYEQYF.

V usage is TRBV7-6 and J usage is TRBJ1-1; TRBD1 matches at 9 bases. V was pared by 4 bases and J by 4 bases, with 7 bases of the junction left unmatched. In germline, CDR1 is SGHVS, CDR2 FNYEAQ. The CDR3 consists of 15 residues. The CDR3 DNA reads as TGTGCCAGCAGCTCGAAAGGGACAGGGACCACTGAAGCTTTCTTT. This gives the protein CASSSKGTGTTEAFF.

This clone was recorded only once. The DNA for the CDR3 is TGCGCCAGCAGCTTGAATGGGGACTTACAGTACTTC. Translated: CASSLNGDLQYF. J is TRBJ2-5 and V is TRBV5-1, with D perhaps matching TRBD2 (6 bases). The CDR3 is made up of 12 amino acids. Deletions cut 1 base from V and 11 bases from J, with 12 bases between. Looked up from germline, CDR1 is SGHRS and CDR2 is YFSETQ. The variable domain in full, with the rest retrieved from reference TRBV5-1 and TRBJ2-5, is KAGVTQTPRYLIKTRGQQVTLSCSPISGHRSVSWYQQTPGQGLQFLFEYFSETQRNKGNFPGRFSGRQFSNSRSEMNVSTLELGDSALYLCASSLNGDLQYFGPGTRLLVL.

The rearrangement links TRBV6-6 to TRBJ1-5; D remains ambiguous. The V gene lost 4 bases and the J gene lost 3 bases, with 7 bases spanning the gap. The CDR3 spans 13 residues. Germline V CDR1 and CDR2: MNHNY, SVGAGI (reference sequence). Here the CDR3 reads CASSSGFNQPQHF. CDR3 coding DNA: TGTGCCAGCAGTTCTGGGTTCAATCAGCCCCAGCATTTT.

J is TRBJ2-3 and V is TRBV4-1, with 7 bases that match TRBD1. The CDR3 has 16 residues. Germline V gene lookup returns CDR1 MGHRA and CDR2 YSYEKL. J gave up 3 bases and V 0 bases, and 6 bases lay outside the gene matches. CDR3 loop: CASSQDGSRGTDTQYF. The DNA for the CDR3 is TGCGCCAGCAGCCAAGATGGTAGCAGGGGGACAGATACGCAGTATTTT.

The chain recombines TRBV6-5 with TRBJ2-1; 11 bases are a match to TRBD2. CDR3 length equals 16 residues. J was trimmed by 2 bases and V by 2 bases; bases with no gene match: 2. Germline loops: CDR1 MNHEY, CDR2 SVGAGI. The CDR3 DNA sequence: TGTGCCAGCAGTTACACTAGCGGGAGTGCCTACAATGAGCAGTTCTTC. This encodes CASSYTSGSAYNEQFF.

The rearrangement joins TRBV7-2 to TRBJ2-5; TRBD2 matches at 8 bases. The junction had 4 bases not matched to a gene; V was cut back by 2 bases and J by 2 bases. Per the germline V gene, CDR1 is SGHTA and CDR2 is FQGNSA. This CDR3 comprises 15 residues. The CDR3 bases are TGTGCCAGCAGCTTACGGGGGGGAAGGCAAGAGACCCAGTACTTC. It codes for CASSLRGGRQETQYF.

This clone was observed a few times. This sequence joins TRBV19 and TRBJ1-1; 10 nucleotides agree with TRBD1. V shed 3 bases and J 0 bases; nucleotides not matched to a gene: 4. Germline CDR1 reads LNHDA; CDR2 reads SQIVND (reference sequence). The CDR3 contains 16 residues. CDR3 in amino acids: CASSMGTGALNTEAFF. For the CDR3, the DNA is TGTGCCAGTAGTATGGGGACAGGGGCTTTGAACACTGAAGCTTTCTTT.

The chain employs TRBV19 and TRBJ2-7, with 8 bases that match TRBD2. V was clipped by 2 bases and J by 4 bases; unmatched bases: 1. CDR1 and CDR2 from the germline V gene are LNHDA and SQIVND (reference sequence). This CDR3 is 13 amino acids long. The CDR3 is CASSITGGYEQYF. DNA for the CDR3: TGTGCCAGTAGTATAACGGGAGGGTACGAGCAGTACTTC.

The gene calls are TRBV6-5 and TRBJ2-5; D possibly corresponds to TRBD2 (7 bases). Germline lookup yields CDR1 MNHEY and CDR2 SVGAGI. Trimming shortened V by 2 bases and J by 1 base, and 8 bases separated the two germline ends. This CDR3 has 14 amino acids. The CDR3 reads CASSYGGAQETQYF. The CDR3 DNA reads as TGTGCCAGCAGTTACGGGGGGGCCCAAGAGACCCAGTACTTC.

This chain links TRBV6-5 with TRBJ1-1, with D hard to call. The CDR3 has 14 amino acids. V was pared by 0 bases and J by 0 bases, with 5 bases between. Per the germline V gene, CDR1 is MNHEY and CDR2 is SVGAGI. In nucleotides, the CDR3 is TGTGCCAGCAGTTACTCAGGGTTGAACACTGAAGCTTTCTTT. Translating gives CASSYSGLNTEAFF.

The gene calls are TRBV5-8 and TRBJ1-5, with D perhaps matching TRBD1 (6 bases). This CDR3 comprises 16 residues. Between the trimmed V and J ends, which lost 4 bases and 0 bases, there was a span of 14 bases. CDR1 and CDR2 from the germline V gene are SGHTS and YDEGEE. CDR3 DNA sequence: TGTGCCAGCAGCCTCCGGACAGTTTATAGCAATCAGCCCCAGCATTTT. This encodes CASSLRTVYSNQPQHF.

This rearrangement joins TRBV5-1 to TRBJ2-1; 12 nucleotides match TRBD2. CDR1 is SGHRS and CDR2 is YFSETQ in the germline V gene. CDR3 length equals 17 residues. V shed 4 bases, J shed 10 bases, and the junction held 15 bases outside the gene matches. As DNA, the CDR3 is TGCGCCAGCAGCCTCCGAGCTAGCGGGAGGGCCCTTGGAGAGCAGTTCTTC. Amino acid sequence: CASSLRASGRALGEQFF.

The V and J genes are TRBV6-1 and TRBJ2-7, with D possibly being TRBD1 (6 bases). CDR1 and CDR2 from the germline V gene are MNHNS and SASEGT. This CDR3 has 14 amino acids. V lost 7 bases to trimming and J lost 1 base, with 14 bases between them. The CDR3 DNA reads TGTGCCAGCACCTTTTCGGACAGATCCTACGAGCAGTACTTC. This gives the protein CASTFSDRSYEQYF.